This T cell receptor beta chain derives from a study of blood T cell repertoires in COVID-19. At the level of the study: The United States, Italy and Spain were the sources of the acute and convalescent COVID-19 samples. The analysed material was cDNA or gDNA that came from T cells, B-cell-depleted T cells, or PBMCs.

V dropped 4 bases and J dropped 5 bases, with 11 bases sitting between them. Germline V gene data show CDR1 as GTSNPN and CDR2 as SVGIG (reference sequence). CDR3 size: 12 residues. Original methodology: Cell counts per sample came from amplifying reference gene primers. Profiled with immunoSEQ multiplex PCR; TCRdb holds only in-frame clones, not every one. V and J calls and clone size are those listed in that table; D and trimming were worked out from the DNA. The sample consists of some 150,000 clones, over 80% of them appearing once. Sequencing input: peripheral blood. The V call is TRBV30, the J call TRBJ1-2; possibly TRBD1 for D (6 bases). The clonotype was recovered from a woman aged 45 to 65 with acute or convalescent COVID-19. CDR3 protein: CAWKGDRYGYTF. The CDR3 nucleotides are TGTGCCTGGAAGGGGGATCGGTATGGCTACACCTTC.